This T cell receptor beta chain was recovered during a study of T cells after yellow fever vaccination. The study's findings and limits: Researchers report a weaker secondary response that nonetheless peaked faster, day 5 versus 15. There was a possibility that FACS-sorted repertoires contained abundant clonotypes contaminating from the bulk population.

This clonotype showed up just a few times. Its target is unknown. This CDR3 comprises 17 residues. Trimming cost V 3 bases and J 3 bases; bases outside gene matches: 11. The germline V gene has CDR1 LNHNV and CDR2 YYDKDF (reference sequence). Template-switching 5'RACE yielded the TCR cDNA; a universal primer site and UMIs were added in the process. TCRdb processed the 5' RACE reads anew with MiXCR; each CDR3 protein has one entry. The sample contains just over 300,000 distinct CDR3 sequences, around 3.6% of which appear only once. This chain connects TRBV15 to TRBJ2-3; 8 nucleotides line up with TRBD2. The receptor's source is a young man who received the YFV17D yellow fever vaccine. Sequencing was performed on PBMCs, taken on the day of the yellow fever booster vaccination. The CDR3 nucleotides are TGTGCCACCAGCAGGCGGGGGTATTCGGGGGGGACAGATACGCAGTATTTT. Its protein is CATSRRGYSGGTDTQYF.